The 17 T cell receptor beta chains reported below all come from one sample, sequenced in a study of blood T cell repertoires in COVID-19. The data were produced by immunoSEQ multiplex PCR, yet TCRdb's version contains in-frame clones alone and is incomplete. The table shows 200,000 to 250,000 clones, with around four fifths occurring only once. Material for sequencing was peripheral blood. Receptors were obtained from a woman between 40 and 50 years old with active or convalescent COVID-19.

This chain links TRBV21-1 with TRBJ2-3; TRBD2 is taken as the D call from the table, unchecked against the DNA. TRBV21-1 is a known pseudogene. CDR3 size: 17 residues. DNA for the CDR3: TGTGCCAGCAGACCCCCAGGGAGGGGAAGGTGTACAGATACGCAGTATTTT. Protein: CASRPPGRGRCTDTQYF.

This clone has only one observation. The chain couples TRBV2 to TRBJ2-3; 9 positions agree with TRBD2. The trim removed 9 bases at V and 4 bases at J, leaving 8 bases unmatched. Germline CDR1 and CDR2: SNHLY and FYNNEI. The CDR3 length is 14 residues. The CDR3 region is CARQGGGAPDTQYF. The CDR3 DNA follows: TGTGCCAGACAGGGCGGGGGGGCCCCAGATACGCAGTATTTT.

V gene TRBV5-1 combines with J gene TRBJ2-5, with D possibly being TRBD2 (6 bases). Trimming removed 7 bases at V and 3 bases at J, with 16 bases between. This CDR3 spans 14 amino acids. CDR1 SGHRS and CDR2 YFSETQ come from the germline V gene. The CDR3 region is CASVPGTREETQYF. CDR3 DNA: TGCGCCAGCGTGCCCGGGACTCGGGAAGAGACCCAGTACTTC.

The chain uses TRBV2 and TRBJ1-6, with TRBD1 identical over 8 bases. CDR1 and CDR2 (germline): SNHLY, FYNNEI. This CDR3 is 14 amino acids long. Trimming at V came to 6 bases and at J to 7 bases, leaving 5 bases not matched to a gene. As DNA, the CDR3 is TGTGCCAGCAGAGTCAGGGGGCGAAATTCACCCCTCCACTTT. This codes for CASRVRGRNSPLHF.

CDR3 in amino acids: CASSPGGQTFNEKLFF. DNA for the CDR3: TGTGCCAGCAGTCCAGGCGGACAGACTTTTAATGAAAAACTGTTTTTT. The chain joins TRBV6-6 to TRBJ1-4, with D tentatively TRBD1 (6 bases). Germline V CDR1 and CDR2: MNHNY, SVGAGI (reference sequence). V was shortened by 5 bases and J by 4 bases, with 17 bases between the two germline ends. This CDR3 comprises 16 residues.

The chain is built from TRBV28 and TRBJ2-7; the D gene is possibly TRBD1 (7 bases). Germline-derived CDR1 and CDR2 are MDHEN and SYDVKM. The CDR3 sequence is 14 residues long. The ends were cut back, 7 bases at V and 3 bases at J, with 16 bases in the middle. This chain's CDR3 is CASTSSGGIYEQYV. CDR3 bases: TGTGCCAGCACCAGCTCAGGGGGGATCTACGAGCAGTACGTC.

The J gene is TRBJ1-1, the V gene TRBV24-1, with TRBD1 as a possible D gene (6 bases). The CDR3 is made up of 13 amino acids. The V and J ends lost 0 bases and 9 bases respectively, with 10 bases between them. From germline, CDR1 is KGHDR and CDR2 SFDVKD. CDR3 DNA: TGTGCCACCAGTGATTTGGTAGGGGGTAAAGCTTTCTTT. As protein: CATSDLVGGKAFF.

The sample holds a few counts of this clone. The CDR3 here is CASSLSRTPWEQYF. The CDR3, as DNA: TGTGCCAGCAGCCTCTCACGGACACCTTGGGAGCAGTACTTC. This chain uses TRBV13 with TRBJ2-7; D is possibly TRBD1 (5 bases). V shed 5 bases and J shed 7 bases, with 18 bases lying between them. This CDR3 spans 14 amino acids. Looked up from germline, CDR1 is PRHDT and CDR2 is FYEKMQ (reference sequence).

This sequence joins TRBV28 and TRBJ2-5; D perhaps matches TRBD2 (7 bases). V lost 6 bases, J lost 6 bases, and 17 bases lay in between. In germline, CDR1 is MDHEN, CDR2 SYDVKM. This CDR3 region has 14 residues. The CDR3 region has the DNA TGTGCCAGCAGCCTCACCGGGGGGCGAAAGACCCAGTACTTC. It translates to CASSLTGGRKTQYF.

The V and J genes are TRBV3-1 (or the pseudogene TRBV3-2) and TRBJ1-3; 7 positions match TRBD1. Looked up from germline, CDR1 is LGHDT and CDR2 is YNNKEL (reference sequence). The CDR3 covers 15 residues. With 1 base clipped from V and 0 bases from J, the junction kept 0 bases outside the gene matches. CDR3 nucleotide sequence: TGTGCCAGCAGCCAAGGACAGGGCTCTGGAAACACCATATATTTT. It encodes CASSQGQGSGNTIYF.

In this sample, this clone turned up many times. This CDR3 reads CASSEQATEAFF. In nucleotides, the CDR3 is TGTGCCAGCAGTGAACAGGCCACTGAAGCTTTCTTT. The chain carries TRBV6-1 and TRBJ1-1; D unresolved. Germline V gene lookup returns CDR1 MNHNS and CDR2 SASEGT. Trimming removed 2 bases from V and 4 bases from J, with 5 bases in between. The CDR3 totals 12 residues.

This clone was observed a single time. The V and J genes are TRBV19 and TRBJ1-5; D uncertain. Germline CDR1 LNHDA, CDR2 SQIVND (reference sequence). The CDR3 is 19 residues long. V was pared by 3 bases and J by 2 bases, with 23 bases between. CDR3 sequence reads: CASSMNTDRPYSGNQPQHF. CDR3 DNA: TGTGCCAGTAGTATGAATACGGACCGCCCATATAGCGGCAATCAGCCCCAGCATTTT.

V and J are TRBV28 and TRBJ1-5, with D uncertain. CDR1 is MDHEN, CDR2 SYDVKM, per germline. The CDR3 has 13 residues. The germline V and J ends were trimmed by 2 bases and 3 bases, with 5 bases remaining between them. The CDR3 DNA follows: TGTGCCAGCAGTTTAACCTACAATCAGCCCCAGCATTTT. Its translation: CASSLTYNQPQHF.

The chain couples TRBV4-1 to TRBJ2-7, with 7 bases that match TRBD1. V lost 0 bases and J lost 2; bases outside the gene matches: 7. Germline CDR1 reads MGHRA; CDR2 reads YSYEKL. The CDR3 consists of 16 residues. The CDR3 spells CASSQDHPGGTYEQYF. Written as DNA, the CDR3 is TGCGCCAGCAGCCAAGATCATCCAGGGGGAACCTACGAGCAGTACTTC.

V is TRBV6-5 and J is TRBJ2-2; D not resolved. V lost 7 bases and J 7 bases, leaving 7 bases between the germline ends. Germline CDR1 and CDR2: MNHEY and SVGAGI. The CDR3 consists of 11 residues. The CDR3 bases are TGTGCCAGCAACTCAAACGGGGAGCTGTTTTTT. Protein product: CASNSNGELFF.

A few counts support this clone. The chain links TRBV7-3 to TRBJ2-3; maybe TRBD1 (6 bases). CDR1 is SGHTA and CDR2 is FQGTGA in the germline V gene. This CDR3 spans 15 amino acids. V was shortened by 2 bases and J by 2 bases, with 11 bases between the two germline ends. The CDR3 DNA sequence: TGTGCCAGCAGCTTACAGGGGTCATTCACAGATACGCAGTATTTT. Translation: CASSLQGSFTDTQYF.

V gene TRBV3-1 (or the pseudogene TRBV3-2) combines with J gene TRBJ1-6; unclear D gene. The CDR3 extends over 15 amino acids. Trimming pared 4 bases from V and 7 bases from J, leaving 14 bases between. Germline V CDR1 and CDR2: LGHDT, YNNKEL (reference sequence). As DNA, the CDR3 is TGTGCCAGCAGCCTCGGACTAATGGGGAATTCACCCCTCCACTTT. Translated: CASSLGLMGNSPLHF.